These 29 T cell receptor beta chains were sequenced from one sample in a study of T cells in Graves' hyperthyroidism and ophthalmopathy. RNA transcripts provided the source from which TCR beta CDR3 regions were amplified. The primer set for the first-round RT-PCR of the TCR CDR3 was HTBI. MiXCR was run by TCRdb on the multiplex PCR reads, yielding one entry per CDR3 protein. The sample records under 350,000 distinct CDR3 sequences, around 20% being singletons. The sample was blood. These receptors originate from a woman between 45 and 60 years old with Graves' hyperthyroidism.

This clonotype was observed a handful of times. CDR3 residues: CASSWGTGGPHNQPQHF. The CDR3 bases are TGTGCCAGCAGTTGGGGGACAGGGGGCCCTCACAATCAGCCCCAGCATTTT. V gene TRBV28 combines with J gene TRBJ1-5, with 12 bases aligning to TRBD1. With 4 bases clipped from V and 3 bases from J, the junction kept 7 bases outside the gene matches. This CDR3 is built from 17 residues. Germline V gene lookup returns CDR1 MDHEN and CDR2 SYDVKM.

This clonotype was detected ten times or more. V gene TRBV30 combines with J gene TRBJ1-1, with D hard to call. The germline V and J ends were trimmed by 0 bases and 1 base, with 9 bases remaining between them. Germline assignment: CDR1 GTSNPN and CDR2 SVGIG (reference sequence). CDR3 length equals 14 residues. CDR3 DNA: TGTGCCTGGAGTGTAGGACTGACGAACACTGAAGCTTTCTTT. As protein: CAWSVGLTNTEAFF.

A word on this clonotype: The junction departs from germline at one end; a sequencing error may be responsible. The rearrangement joins TRBV24-1 to TRBJ2-5, with 7 bases aligning to TRBD1. Germline CDR1 reads KGHDR; CDR2 reads SFDVKD. The CDR3 loop spans 14 amino acids. The CDR3 loop reads CATGDRVSQETQYF. In nucleotides, the CDR3 is TGTGCCACCGGTGACAGGGTGAGCCAAGAGACCCAGTACTTC.

This clonotype was counted ten times or more. This chain joins TRBV30 and TRBJ1-4; TRBD1 might be the D (6 bases). Trimming stripped 3 bases from V and 10 bases from J, with 9 bases between. CDR1 and CDR2 (germline): GTSNPN, SVGIG (reference sequence). CDR3 length: 11 residues. CDR3 sequence reads: CAWRRGGKLFF. CDR3 bases: TGTGCCTGGAGGAGGGGGGGAAAACTGTTTTTT.

This clonotype has ten or more counts. V and J are TRBV7-3 and TRBJ2-1; weak D call: TRBD2 (7 bases). Looked up from germline, CDR1 is SGHTA and CDR2 is FQGTGA. The CDR3 is made up of 16 amino acids. Trimming took 0 bases from V and 7 from J, leaving 16 bases between them. The CDR3 DNA is TGTGCCAGCAGCTTAACAACGGGGGGCTATAGAAATGAGCAGTTCTTC. This sequence encodes CASSLTTGGYRNEQFF.

The V call is TRBV10-3, the J call TRBJ2-2; D ambiguous. The V and J ends lost 7 bases and 1 base respectively, with 7 bases between them. Germline CDR1 ENHRY, CDR2 SYGVKD. The CDR3 has 13 residues. The CDR3 region is CAINKENTGELFF. The CDR3 DNA reads TGTGCCATCAATAAGGAGAACACCGGGGAGCTGTTTTTT.

The rearrangement uses TRBV19 and TRBJ2-5; D is possibly TRBD2 (6 bases). V was clipped by 5 bases and J by 9 bases, with 22 bases between them. The CDR3 length is 15 residues. Germline V gene lookup returns CDR1 LNHDA and CDR2 SQIVND (reference sequence). The CDR3 nucleotides read TGTGCCAGTAGTGCCCCGCTTCTGGGTGGGGAGGCCCAGTACTTC. Translation gives CASSAPLLGGEAQYF.

This clonotype was counted between two and nine times. The V gene is TRBV5-1, the J gene TRBJ2-1; D remains ambiguous. CDR3 length: 13 residues. Trimming shortened V by 4 bases and J by 2 bases, and 7 bases separated the two germline ends. Per germline, CDR1 SGHRS and CDR2 YFSETQ. DNA of the CDR3: TGCGCCAGCAGCCTCAACCCCTACAATGAGCAGTTCTTC. Protein product: CASSLNPYNEQFF.

This clonotype was detected ten times or more. The chain combines TRBV6-2 or TRBV6-3 with TRBJ2-2; weak D call: TRBD1 (5 bases). Trimming removed 5 bases from V and 3 bases from J, with 13 bases in between. Germline assignment: CDR1 MNHEY and CDR2 SVGEGT. This CDR3 region has 15 residues. The CDR3 spells CASSPLGPHTGELFF. The CDR3 DNA reads as TGTGCCAGCAGTCCATTGGGGCCCCACACCGGGGAGCTGTTTTTT.

The chain recombines TRBV3-1 with TRBJ2-5, with 11 bases aligning to TRBD2. The germline V gene has CDR1 LGHDT and CDR2 YNNKEL (reference sequence). V lost 0 bases to trimming and J lost 1 base; unmatched junction nucleotides: 7. The CDR3 sequence is 18 residues long. CDR3 bases: TGTGCCAGCAGCCAAGACGCTAGCGGGGGGAAAATCCAAGAGACCCAGTACTTC. It specifies CASSQDASGGKIQETQYF.

About this clonotype: At one boundary the junction diverges from the germline segment, which might be a read error. The CDR3 DNA reads as TGTGCTAGCAGCTCGACCGGGAAAGATACGCAGTATTTT. Protein: CASSSTGKDTQYF. V is TRBV7-7 and J is TRBJ2-3; weak D call: TRBD2 (5 bases). The length of the CDR3 is 13 residues. Germline CDR1 and CDR2: SSHAT and FNYEAQ (reference sequence).

The V and J genes are TRBV9 and TRBJ1-5, with D unresolved. This CDR3 is built from 13 residues. The V gene lost 0 bases and the J gene lost 5 bases, with 6 bases spanning the gap. CDR1 SGDLS and CDR2 YYNGEE come from the germline V gene. In DNA form, the CDR3 reads TGTGCCAGCAGCGTAGAAGGTCATCAGCCCCAGCATTTT. Translated: CASSVEGHQPQHF.

The chain recombines TRBV7-9 with TRBJ2-2; D is uncertain. Germline CDR1 SEHNR, CDR2 FQNEAQ (reference sequence). Trimming took off 3 bases at V and 3 bases at J, with 8 bases between the two ends. The CDR3 spans 14 residues. CDR3 in amino acids: CASSFSADTGELFF. The CDR3 coding sequence is TGTGCCAGCAGCTTCTCAGCTGACACCGGGGAGCTGTTTTTT.

This clonotype appeared many times. V is TRBV28 and J is TRBJ1-5; D is uncertain. The ends were cut back, 6 bases at V and 5 bases at J, with 11 bases in the middle. CDR3 length equals 13 residues. Per germline, CDR1 MDHEN and CDR2 SYDVKM. The CDR3 sequence is CASRPSRHQPQHF. The CDR3, as DNA: TGTGCCAGCAGACCCTCTCGACATCAGCCCCAGCATTTT. The full variable domain, completed using reference TRBV28 and TRBJ1-5, is DVKVTQSSRYLVKRTGEKVFLECVQDMDHENMFWYRQDPGLGLRLIYFSYDVKMKEKGDIPEGYSVSREKKERFSLILESASTNQTSMYLCASRPSRHQPQHFGDGTRLSIL.

This clonotype was counted ten times or more. The chain has TRBV12-3 or TRBV12-4 and TRBJ2-2, with D possibly TRBD1 on 6 matching bases. This CDR3 has 15 amino acids. V was pared by 3 bases and J by 0 bases, with 8 bases between. Written as DNA, the CDR3 is TGTGCCAGCAGTTTTAAGGGGGCGAACACCGGGGAGCTGTTTTTT. This translates into CASSFKGANTGELFF.

In its sample, this clonotype was seen many times. This may arise from a read error, as a much more abundant clone is one base away. This rearrangement joins TRBV7-6 to TRBJ2-7, with D possibly matching TRBD1 (6 bases). Germline CDR1 and CDR2: SGHVS and FNYEAQ. The ends were cut back, 5 bases at V and 0 bases at J, with 8 bases in the middle. The CDR3 is 13 residues long. The CDR3 loop is CASSRDISYEQYF. The DNA for the CDR3 is TGTGCCAGCAGCCGGGACATCTCCTACGAGCAGTACTTC.

This clonotype has more than one count but fewer than ten. V is TRBV11-2 and J is TRBJ2-2; tentatively, D is TRBD2 (5 bases). The CDR3 loop spans 15 amino acids. V was shortened by 1 base and J by 3 bases, with 9 bases between the two germline ends. Germline V CDR1 and CDR2: SGHAT, FQNNGV. CDR3 protein: CASSLVWGDTGELFF. The DNA for the CDR3 is TGTGCCAGCAGCTTAGTATGGGGAGACACCGGGGAGCTGTTTTTT.

The V call is TRBV3-1, the J call TRBJ2-5; D perhaps matches TRBD1 (7 bases). Germline CDR1 and CDR2: LGHDT and YNNKEL (reference sequence). There are 14 residues in the CDR3. The germline V and J ends were trimmed by 4 bases and 4 bases, with 13 bases remaining between them. The CDR3: CASSRSQGGETQYF. CDR3 in DNA: TGTGCCAGCAGCCGCTCGCAGGGGGGAGAGACCCAGTACTTC.

This clonotype has ten or more counts. The chain carries TRBV2 and TRBJ2-3; TRBD2 is a possible D gene (6 bases). The germline V gene encodes CDR1 SNHLY and CDR2 FYNNEI. V gave up 2 bases and J gave up 0 bases, with 9 bases separating them. This CDR3 has 15 residues. CDR3 in amino acids: CASSELRESTDTQYF. DNA of the CDR3: TGTGCCAGCAGTGAACTGCGGGAAAGCACAGATACGCAGTATTTT.

This clonotype was counted a few times. V is TRBV7-9 and J is TRBJ2-5, with D possibly being TRBD2 (5 bases). Germline CDR1 SEHNR, CDR2 FQNEAQ (reference sequence). Trimming stripped 5 bases from V and 5 bases from J, with 12 bases between. CDR3 length: 13 residues. The CDR3 DNA follows: TGTGCCAGCAGCGGCCCGGGGTCCGAGACCCAGTACTTC. Translating gives CASSGPGSETQYF.

This chain uses TRBV18 with TRBJ2-5, with D perhaps matching TRBD1 (6 bases). CDR1 and CDR2 (germline): KGHSH, LQKENI. The V end was cut by 3 bases, the J end by 5 bases, with 13 bases between. The CDR3 totals 14 residues. The CDR3 sequence: CASSPLGARETQYF. In DNA form, the CDR3 reads TGTGCCAGCTCACCGTTGGGGGCCCGGGAGACCCAGTACTTC.

The chain recombines TRBV11-2 with TRBJ2-3; D unclear. This CDR3 is built from 12 residues. V was shortened by 6 bases and J by 5 bases, with 9 bases between the two germline ends. In germline, CDR1 is SGHAT, CDR2 FQNNGV. The CDR3 here is CASSRWLDTQYF. The CDR3 nucleotides read TGTGCCAGCAGTAGATGGCTAGATACGCAGTATTTT.

This clonotype came up many times. This chain uses TRBV13 with TRBJ1-1, with D possibly being TRBD1 (6 bases). The V end lost 1 base, the J end lost 1 base, and 10 bases lay between the germline ends. Germline-derived CDR1 and CDR2 are PRHDT and FYEKMQ (reference sequence). CDR3 length: 15 amino acids. CDR3 DNA sequence: TGTGCCAGCAGCTTAGAGGGACACTCGAACACTGAAGCTTTCTTT. Translation gives CASSLEGHSNTEAFF.

V and J are TRBV20-1 and TRBJ1-5; D is perhaps TRBD1 (5 bases). This CDR3 spans 14 amino acids. Trimming shortened V by 5 bases and J by 0 bases, and 11 bases separated the two germline ends. From germline, CDR1 is DFQATT and CDR2 SNEGSKA (reference sequence). The CDR3 nucleotides read TGCAGTGCTCGGGACTTCTATAGCAATCAGCCCCAGCATTTT. This codes for CSARDFYSNQPQHF.

The genes are TRBV5-1 and TRBJ1-6, with TRBD1 matching 7 bases. Germline lookup yields CDR1 SGHRS and CDR2 YFSETQ. Germline trimming cut 1 base from V and 9 bases from J; bases unmatched to any gene: 4. There are 14 residues in the CDR3. CDR3 in amino acids: CASSLSGGGSPLHF. The CDR3 nucleotides read TGCGCCAGCAGCTTGTCAGGGGGGGGTTCACCCCTCCACTTT.

In its sample, this clonotype was seen many times. This chain joins TRBV30 and TRBJ2-1; maybe TRBD2 (6 bases). The CDR3 contains 14 residues. Trimming removed 5 bases from V and 2 bases from J, with 13 bases in between. The germline V gene has CDR1 GTSNPN and CDR2 SVGIG (reference sequence). CDR3 nucleotides: TGTGCCTGGCAATTAGCGGCAACCTACAATGAGCAGTTCTTC. Amino acid sequence: CAWQLAATYNEQFF.

The chain is built from TRBV20-1 and TRBJ2-4; 8 bases map to TRBD1. V lost 4 bases and J lost 7; bases outside the gene matches: 9. CDR1 is DFQATT, CDR2 SNEGSKA, per germline (reference sequence). The CDR3 has 14 amino acids. As DNA, the CDR3 is TGCAGTGCTATCCGTGGGACAGGATGGAACATTCAGTACTTC. Translated, it gives CSAIRGTGWNIQYF.

This clonotype was seen repeatedly, ten times or more. The chain has TRBV18 and TRBJ2-1; 8 bases fit TRBD2. Germline CDR1 KGHSH, CDR2 LQKENI. This CDR3 comprises 14 residues. J gave up 5 bases and V 6 bases, and 6 bases lay outside the gene matches. CDR3 amino acids: CASSRLAPNNEQFF. Here the CDR3 DNA reads TGTGCCAGCTCCAGACTAGCGCCCAACAATGAGCAGTTCTTC. Looking up the rest from reference TRBV18 and TRBJ2-1 gives the full variable domain: NAGVMQNPRHLVRRRGQEARLRCSPMKGHSHVYWYRQLPEEGLKFMVYLQKENIIDESGMPKERFSAEFPKEGPSILRIQQVVRGDSAAYFCASSRLAPNNEQFFGPGTRLTVL.

This clonotype was recorded many times. V is TRBV30 and J is TRBJ1-2, with D perhaps TRBD1 (6 bases). CDR1 GTSNPN and CDR2 SVGIG come from the germline V gene (reference sequence). This CDR3 is 13 amino acids long. With 7 bases removed from V and 4 bases from J, the gap between germline ends came to 16 bases. The CDR3 DNA reads as TGTGCCTACATGGACAGTTCTTCCTATGGCTACACCTTC. It encodes CAYMDSSSYGYTF.